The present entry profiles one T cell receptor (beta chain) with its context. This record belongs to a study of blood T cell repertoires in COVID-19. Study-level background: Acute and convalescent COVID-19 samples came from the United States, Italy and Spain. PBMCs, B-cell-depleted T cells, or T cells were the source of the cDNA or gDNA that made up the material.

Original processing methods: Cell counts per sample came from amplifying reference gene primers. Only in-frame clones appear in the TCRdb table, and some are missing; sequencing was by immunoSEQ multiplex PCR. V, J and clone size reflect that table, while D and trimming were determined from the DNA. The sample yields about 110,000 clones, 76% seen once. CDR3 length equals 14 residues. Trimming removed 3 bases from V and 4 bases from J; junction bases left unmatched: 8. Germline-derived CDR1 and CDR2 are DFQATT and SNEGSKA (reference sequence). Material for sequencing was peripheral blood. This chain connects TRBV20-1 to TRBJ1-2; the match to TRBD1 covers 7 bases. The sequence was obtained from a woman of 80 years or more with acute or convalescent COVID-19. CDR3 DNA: TGCAGTGCTAGTATGGGACAGAACACCTATGGCTACACCTTC. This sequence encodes CSASMGQNTYGYTF.